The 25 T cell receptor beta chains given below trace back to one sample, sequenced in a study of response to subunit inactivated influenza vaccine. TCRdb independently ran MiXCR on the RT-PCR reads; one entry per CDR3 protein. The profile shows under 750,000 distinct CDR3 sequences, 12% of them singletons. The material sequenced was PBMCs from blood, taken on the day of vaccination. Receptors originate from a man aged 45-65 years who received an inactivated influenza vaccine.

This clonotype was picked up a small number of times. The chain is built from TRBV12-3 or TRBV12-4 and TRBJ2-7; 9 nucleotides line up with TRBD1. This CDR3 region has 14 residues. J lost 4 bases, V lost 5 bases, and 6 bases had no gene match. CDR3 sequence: CASSDRGSLYEQYF. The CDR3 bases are TGTGCCAGCAGTGACAGGGGGTCTTTGTACGAGCAGTACTTC.

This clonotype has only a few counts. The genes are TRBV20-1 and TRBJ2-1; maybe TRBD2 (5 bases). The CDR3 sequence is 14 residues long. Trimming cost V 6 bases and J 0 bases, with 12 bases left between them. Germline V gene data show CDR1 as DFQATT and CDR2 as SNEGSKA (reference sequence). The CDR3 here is CSACSAPSYNEQFF. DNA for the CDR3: TGCAGTGCGTGTAGCGCTCCCTCCTACAATGAGCAGTTCTTC.

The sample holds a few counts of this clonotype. The CDR3 loop is CSAQLPLGRGKYNEQFF. The CDR3 DNA reads TGCAGCGCCCAACTTCCTCTGGGCAGGGGAAAATACAATGAGCAGTTCTTC. The chain uses TRBV29-1 and TRBJ2-1, with a tentative D call TRBD1 (6 bases). The V gene's germline CDR1 is SQVTM and CDR2 ANQGSEA. The V and J ends lost 7 bases and 4 bases respectively, with 26 bases between them. This CDR3 has 17 residues.

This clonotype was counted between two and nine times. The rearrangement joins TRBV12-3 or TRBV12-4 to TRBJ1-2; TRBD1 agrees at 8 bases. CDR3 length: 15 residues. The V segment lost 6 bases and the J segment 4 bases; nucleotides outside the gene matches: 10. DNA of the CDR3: TGTGCCAGCAGACCCGACAGGGGTACTACCTATGGCTACACCTTC. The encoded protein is CASRPDRGTTYGYTF.

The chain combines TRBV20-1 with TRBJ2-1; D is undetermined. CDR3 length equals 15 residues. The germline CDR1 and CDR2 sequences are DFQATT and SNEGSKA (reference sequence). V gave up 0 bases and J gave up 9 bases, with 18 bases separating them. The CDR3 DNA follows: TGCAGTGCTAGAGATCGGAGCAGCGTAGGCAGTGAGCAGTTCTTC. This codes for CSARDRSSVGSEQFF.

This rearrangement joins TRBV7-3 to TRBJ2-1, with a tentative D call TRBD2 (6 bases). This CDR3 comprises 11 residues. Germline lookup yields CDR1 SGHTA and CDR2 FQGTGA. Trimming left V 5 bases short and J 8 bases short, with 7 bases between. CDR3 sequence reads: CASSIADEQFF. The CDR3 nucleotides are TGTGCCAGCAGCATAGCGGATGAGCAGTTCTTC.

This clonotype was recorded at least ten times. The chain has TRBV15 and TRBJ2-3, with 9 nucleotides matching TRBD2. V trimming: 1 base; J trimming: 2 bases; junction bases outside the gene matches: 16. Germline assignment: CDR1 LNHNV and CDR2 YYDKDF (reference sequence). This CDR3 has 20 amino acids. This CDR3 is CATSRGSAWGAGGITDTQYF. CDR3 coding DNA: TGTGCCACCAGCAGAGGGTCGGCCTGGGGCGCGGGAGGGATCACAGATACGCAGTATTTT. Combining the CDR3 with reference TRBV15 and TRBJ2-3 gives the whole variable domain DAMVIQNPRYQVTQFGKPVTLSCSQTLNHNVMYWYQQKSSQAPKLLFHYYDKDFNNEADTPDNFQSRRPNTSFCFLDIRSPGLGDTAMYLCATSRGSAWGAGGITDTQYFGPGTRLTVL.

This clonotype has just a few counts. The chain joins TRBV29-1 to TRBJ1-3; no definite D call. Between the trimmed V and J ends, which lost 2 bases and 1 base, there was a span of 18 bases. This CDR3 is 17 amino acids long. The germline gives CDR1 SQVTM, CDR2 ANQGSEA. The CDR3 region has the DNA TGCAGCGTTGAATCCCGATCCGGGCCAACATCTGGAAACACCATATATTTT. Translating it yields CSVESRSGPTSGNTIYF.

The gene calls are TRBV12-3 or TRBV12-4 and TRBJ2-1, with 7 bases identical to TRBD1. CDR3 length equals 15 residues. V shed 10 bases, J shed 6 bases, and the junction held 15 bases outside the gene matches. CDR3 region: CAIPVRQGLTNEQFF. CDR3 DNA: TGTGCCATCCCCGTACGACAGGGTTTAACCAATGAGCAGTTCTTC.

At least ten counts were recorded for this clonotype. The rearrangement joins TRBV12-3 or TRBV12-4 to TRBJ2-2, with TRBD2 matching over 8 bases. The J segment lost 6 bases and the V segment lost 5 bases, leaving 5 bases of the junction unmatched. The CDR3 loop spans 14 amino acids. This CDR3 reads CASSQLAEAGELFF. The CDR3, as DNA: TGTGCCAGCAGTCAACTAGCGGAGGCCGGGGAGCTGTTTTTT.

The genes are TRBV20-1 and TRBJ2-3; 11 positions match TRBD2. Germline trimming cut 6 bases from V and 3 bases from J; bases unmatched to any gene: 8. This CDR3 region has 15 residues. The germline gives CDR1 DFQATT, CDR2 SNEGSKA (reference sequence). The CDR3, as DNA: TGCAGTGCCCTTAGCGGGGGGGATCGGACAGATACGCAGTATTTT. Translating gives CSALSGGDRTDTQYF.

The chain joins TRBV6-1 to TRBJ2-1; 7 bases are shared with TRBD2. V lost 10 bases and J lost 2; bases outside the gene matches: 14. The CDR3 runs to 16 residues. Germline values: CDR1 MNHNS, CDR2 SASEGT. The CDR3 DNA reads TGTGCCACCTCCGATTCCGGGGGGATTGCCTACAATGAGCAGTTCTTC. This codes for CATSDSGGIAYNEQFF.

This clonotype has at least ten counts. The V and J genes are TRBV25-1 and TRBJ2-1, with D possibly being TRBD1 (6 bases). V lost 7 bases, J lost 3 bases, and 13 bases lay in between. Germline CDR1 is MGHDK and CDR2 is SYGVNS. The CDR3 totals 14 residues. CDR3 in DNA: TGTGCCAGCAATCCTGGGGGCAGCTACAATGAGCAGTTCTTC. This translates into CASNPGGSYNEQFF.

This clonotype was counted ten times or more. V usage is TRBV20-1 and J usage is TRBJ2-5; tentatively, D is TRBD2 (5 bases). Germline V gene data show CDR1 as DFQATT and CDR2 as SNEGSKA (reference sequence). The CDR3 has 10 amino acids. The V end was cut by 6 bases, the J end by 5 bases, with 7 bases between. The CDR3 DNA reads TGCAGTGCCTGGAGGGAGACCCAGTACTTC. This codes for CSAWRETQYF.

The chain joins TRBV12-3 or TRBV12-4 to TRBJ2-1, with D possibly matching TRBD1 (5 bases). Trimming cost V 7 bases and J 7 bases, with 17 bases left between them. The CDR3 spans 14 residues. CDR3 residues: CASTSGIIGNEQFF. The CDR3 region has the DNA TGTGCCAGCACCTCAGGGATTATAGGGAATGAGCAGTTCTTC.

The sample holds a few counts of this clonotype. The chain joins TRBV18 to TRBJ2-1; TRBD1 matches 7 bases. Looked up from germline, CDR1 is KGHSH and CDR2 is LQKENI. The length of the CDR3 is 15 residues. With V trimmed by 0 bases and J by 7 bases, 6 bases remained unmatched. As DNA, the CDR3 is TGTGCCAGCTCACCACCTGAAGGGGGCGTGAATGAGCAGTTCTTC. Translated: CASSPPEGGVNEQFF.

The CDR3 sequence is CAWSMGQGSRNTQYF. CDR3 sequence (DNA): TGTGCCTGGAGTATGGGACAGGGGTCCAGGAATACGCAGTATTTT. V usage is TRBV30 and J usage is TRBJ2-3; 10 bases are shared with TRBD1. This CDR3 has 15 residues. V lost 2 bases and J lost 7; bases outside the gene matches: 9. Germline CDR1 GTSNPN, CDR2 SVGIG (reference sequence).

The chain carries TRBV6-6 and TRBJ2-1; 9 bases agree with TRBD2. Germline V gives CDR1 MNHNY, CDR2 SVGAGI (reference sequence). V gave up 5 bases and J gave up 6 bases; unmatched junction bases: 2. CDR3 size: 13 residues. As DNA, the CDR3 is TGTGCCAGCAGTGCGGGAGGGCGCAATGAGCAGTTCTTC. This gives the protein CASSAGGRNEQFF.

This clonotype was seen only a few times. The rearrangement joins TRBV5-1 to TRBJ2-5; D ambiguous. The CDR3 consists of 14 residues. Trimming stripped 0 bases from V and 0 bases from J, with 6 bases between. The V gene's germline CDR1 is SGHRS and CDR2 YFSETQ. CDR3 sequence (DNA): TGCGCCAGCAGCTTGGGACTCGACCAAGAGACCCAGTACTTC. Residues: CASSLGLDQETQYF.

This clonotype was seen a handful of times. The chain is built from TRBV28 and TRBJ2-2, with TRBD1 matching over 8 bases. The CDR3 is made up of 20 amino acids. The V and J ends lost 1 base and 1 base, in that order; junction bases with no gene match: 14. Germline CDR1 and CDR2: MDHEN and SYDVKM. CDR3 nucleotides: TGTGCCAGCAGTTTATTCTGGAGGTGGGGGGACAGGTTGAACACCGGGGAGCTGTTTTTT. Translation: CASSLFWRWGDRLNTGELFF.

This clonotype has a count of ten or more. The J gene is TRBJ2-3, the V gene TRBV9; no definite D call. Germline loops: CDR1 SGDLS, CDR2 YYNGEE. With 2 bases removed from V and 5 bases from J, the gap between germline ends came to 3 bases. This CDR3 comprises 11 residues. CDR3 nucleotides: TGTGCCAGCAGCGTGGGAGATACGCAGTATTTT. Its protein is CASSVGDTQYF.

The CDR3 protein is CASMWGEKLFF. In DNA form, the CDR3 reads TGTGCCAGCATGTGGGGTGAAAAACTGTTTTTT. J is TRBJ1-4 and V is TRBV7-9; no clear D. Germline V gives CDR1 SEHNR, CDR2 FQNEAQ (reference sequence). CDR3 length equals 11 residues. V lost 7 bases to trimming and J lost 7 bases, with 7 bases between them.

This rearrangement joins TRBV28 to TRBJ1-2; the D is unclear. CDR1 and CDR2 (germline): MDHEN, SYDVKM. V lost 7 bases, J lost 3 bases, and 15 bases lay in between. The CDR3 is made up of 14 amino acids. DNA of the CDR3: TGTGCCAGCATCTCTGGAGGGTTCGACTATGGCTACACCTTC. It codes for CASISGGFDYGYTF.

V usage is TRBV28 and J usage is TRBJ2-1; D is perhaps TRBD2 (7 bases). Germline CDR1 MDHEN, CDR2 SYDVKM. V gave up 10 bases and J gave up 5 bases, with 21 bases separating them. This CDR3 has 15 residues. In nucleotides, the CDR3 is TGTGCCATCGGCCGCGGGGGCCGCCCGGACAATGAGCAGTTCTTC. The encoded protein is CAIGRGGRPDNEQFF.

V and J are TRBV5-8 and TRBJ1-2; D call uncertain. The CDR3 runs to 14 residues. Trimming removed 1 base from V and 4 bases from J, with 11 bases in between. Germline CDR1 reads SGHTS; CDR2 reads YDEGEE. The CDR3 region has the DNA TGTGCCAGCAGCTTGAAGGACCGTGTCTATGGCTACACCTTC. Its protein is CASSLKDRVYGYTF.